The TCR beta chain under discussion was sequenced for a study of CD8 T cells in ankylosing spondylitis. Per germline, CDR1 SGHRS and CDR2 YFSETQ. The CDR3 is 14 residues long. V trimming: 0 bases; J trimming: 3 bases; junction bases outside the gene matches: 2. Remarks on this clonotype: The antigen is undetermined.

A quantitative 5'-RACE method, one with molecular barcodes, was used to make TCR beta libraries. TCRdb redid the calling of the 5' RACE reads with MiXCR, one entry per CDR3 protein. Of about 800,000 distinct CDR3 sequences in the sample, approximately 10% were seen once. Study-wide results and limits: Reactive arthritis synovial fluid and blood previously showed some of these motif variants. There was reportedly significant enrichment of clones that were disease-linked in matched ankylosing spondylitis synovial fluid. A motif of 7 to 9 highly homologous TCR beta variants was seen as apparently characteristic of ankylosing spondylitis blood. Disease-linked clones displayed a CD8+ phenotype and appeared relatively rarely in peripheral blood.

The clonotype originates from a male donor with ankylosing spondylitis. V usage is TRBV5-1 and J usage is TRBJ2-5; 7 bases agree with TRBD1. The sequencing sample was made of blood, either unsorted or a sorted T cell fraction (not recorded which). The CDR3 sequence is CASSLATGEETQYF. As DNA, the CDR3 is TGCGCCAGCAGCTTGGCTACAGGGGAAGAGACCCAGTACTTC.